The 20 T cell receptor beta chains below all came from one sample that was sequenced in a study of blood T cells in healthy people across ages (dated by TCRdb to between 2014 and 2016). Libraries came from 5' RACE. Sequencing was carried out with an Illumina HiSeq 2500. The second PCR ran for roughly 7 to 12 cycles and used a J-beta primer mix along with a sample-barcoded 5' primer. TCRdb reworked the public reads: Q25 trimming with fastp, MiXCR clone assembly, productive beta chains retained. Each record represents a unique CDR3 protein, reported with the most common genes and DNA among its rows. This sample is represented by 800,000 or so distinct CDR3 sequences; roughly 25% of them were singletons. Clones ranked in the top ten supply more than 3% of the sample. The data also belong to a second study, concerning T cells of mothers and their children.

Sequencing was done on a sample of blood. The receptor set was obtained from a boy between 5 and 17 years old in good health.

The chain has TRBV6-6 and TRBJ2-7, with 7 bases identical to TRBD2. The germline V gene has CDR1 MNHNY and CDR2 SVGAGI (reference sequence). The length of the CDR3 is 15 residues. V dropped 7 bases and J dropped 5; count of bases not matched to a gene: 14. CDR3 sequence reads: CASTNGGLGYNEQYF. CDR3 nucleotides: TGTGCCAGCACCAACGGGGGGTTAGGGTATAACGAGCAGTACTTC.

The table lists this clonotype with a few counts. CDR3 DNA: TGCAGCGACCTTAAGGCAGAGTATGGCTACACCTTC. This gives the protein CSDLKAEYGYTF. The chain employs TRBV29-1 and TRBJ1-2; D is undetermined. The V end was cut by 7 bases, the J end by 5 bases, with 14 bases between. The CDR3 loop spans 12 amino acids. CDR1 SQVTM and CDR2 ANQGSEA come from the germline V gene.

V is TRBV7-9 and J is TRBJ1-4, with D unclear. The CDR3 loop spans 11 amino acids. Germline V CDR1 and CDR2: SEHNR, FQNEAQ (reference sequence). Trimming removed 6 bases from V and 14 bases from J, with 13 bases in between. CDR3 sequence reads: CASSSGVYLFF. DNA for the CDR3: TGTGCCAGCAGTAGCGGGGTTTATCTGTTTTTT.

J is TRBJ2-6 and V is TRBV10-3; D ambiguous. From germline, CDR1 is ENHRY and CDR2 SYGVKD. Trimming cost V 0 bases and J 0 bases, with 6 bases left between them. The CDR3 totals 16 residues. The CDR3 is CAISESWDSGANVLTF. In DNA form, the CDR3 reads TGTGCCATCAGTGAGTCGTGGGACTCTGGGGCCAACGTCCTGACTTTC.

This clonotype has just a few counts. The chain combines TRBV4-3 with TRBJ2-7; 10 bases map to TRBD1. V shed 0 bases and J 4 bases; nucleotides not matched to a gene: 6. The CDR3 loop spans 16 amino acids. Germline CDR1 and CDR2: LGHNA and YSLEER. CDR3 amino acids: CASSQDRDRGWYEQYF. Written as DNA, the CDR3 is TGCGCCAGCAGCCAAGATAGGGACAGGGGATGGTACGAGCAGTACTTC.

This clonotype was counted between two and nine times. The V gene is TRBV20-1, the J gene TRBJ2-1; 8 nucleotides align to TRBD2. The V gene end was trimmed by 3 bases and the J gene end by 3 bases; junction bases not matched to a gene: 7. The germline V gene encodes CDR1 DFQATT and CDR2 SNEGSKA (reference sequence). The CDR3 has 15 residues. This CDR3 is CSARGSGGIYNEQFF. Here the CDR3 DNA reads TGCAGTGCTAGGGGAAGCGGGGGAATCTACAATGAGCAGTTCTTC.

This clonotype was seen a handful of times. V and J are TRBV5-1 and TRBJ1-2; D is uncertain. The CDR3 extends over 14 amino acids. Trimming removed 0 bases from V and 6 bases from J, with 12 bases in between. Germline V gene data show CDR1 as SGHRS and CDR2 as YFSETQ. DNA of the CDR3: TGCGCCAGCAGCTTGGGTACAGTGACGGATGGCTACACCTTC. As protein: CASSLGTVTDGYTF.

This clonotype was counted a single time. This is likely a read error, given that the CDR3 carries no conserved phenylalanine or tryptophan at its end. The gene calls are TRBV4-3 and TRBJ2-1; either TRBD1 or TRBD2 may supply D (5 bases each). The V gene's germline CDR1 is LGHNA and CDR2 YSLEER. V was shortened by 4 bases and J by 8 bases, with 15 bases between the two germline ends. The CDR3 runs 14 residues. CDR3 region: CASSRNPGPDEQFL. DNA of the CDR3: TGCGCCAGCAGCCGAAATCCGGGACCCGATGAGCAGTTCCTC.

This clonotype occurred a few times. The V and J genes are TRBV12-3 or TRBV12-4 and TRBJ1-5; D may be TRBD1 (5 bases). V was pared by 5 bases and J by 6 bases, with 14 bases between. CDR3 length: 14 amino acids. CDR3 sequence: CASSRDGETQPQHF. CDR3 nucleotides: TGTGCCAGCAGTCGGGACGGAGAAACTCAGCCCCAGCATTTT.

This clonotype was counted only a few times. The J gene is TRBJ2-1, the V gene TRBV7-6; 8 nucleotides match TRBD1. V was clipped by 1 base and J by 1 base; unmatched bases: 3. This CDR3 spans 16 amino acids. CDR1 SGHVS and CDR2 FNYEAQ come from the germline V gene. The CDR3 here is CASSLGQGPSYNEQFF. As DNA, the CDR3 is TGTGCCAGCAGCTTAGGACAGGGGCCATCCTACAATGAGCAGTTCTTC.

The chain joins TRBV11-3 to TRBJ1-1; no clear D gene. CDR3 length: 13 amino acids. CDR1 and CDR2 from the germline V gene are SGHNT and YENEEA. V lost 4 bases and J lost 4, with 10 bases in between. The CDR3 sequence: CASSSRRGTEAFF. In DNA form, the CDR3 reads TGTGCCAGCAGCTCCCGCCGGGGCACTGAAGCTTTCTTT.

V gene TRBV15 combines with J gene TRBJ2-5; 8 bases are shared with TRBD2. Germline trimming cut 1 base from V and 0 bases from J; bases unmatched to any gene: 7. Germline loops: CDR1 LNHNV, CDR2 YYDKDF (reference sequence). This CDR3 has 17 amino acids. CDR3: CATSRGLAGQNQETQYF. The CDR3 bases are TGTGCCACCAGCAGAGGTCTAGCGGGCCAAAACCAAGAGACCCAGTACTTC. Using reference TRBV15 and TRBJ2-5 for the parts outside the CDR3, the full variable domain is DAMVIQNPRYQVTQFGKPVTLSCSQTLNHNVMYWYQQKSSQAPKLLFHYYDKDFNNEADTPDNFQSRRPNTSFCFLDIRSPGLGDTAMYLCATSRGLAGQNQETQYFGPGTRLLVL.

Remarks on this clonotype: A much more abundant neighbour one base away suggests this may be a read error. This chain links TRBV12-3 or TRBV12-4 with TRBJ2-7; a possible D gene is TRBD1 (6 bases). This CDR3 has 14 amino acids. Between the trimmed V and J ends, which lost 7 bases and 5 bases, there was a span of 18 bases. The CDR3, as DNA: TGTGCCAGCAATCCAGGGGCCCAGATCCACGAGCAGTACTTC. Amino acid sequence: CASNPGAQIHEQYF.

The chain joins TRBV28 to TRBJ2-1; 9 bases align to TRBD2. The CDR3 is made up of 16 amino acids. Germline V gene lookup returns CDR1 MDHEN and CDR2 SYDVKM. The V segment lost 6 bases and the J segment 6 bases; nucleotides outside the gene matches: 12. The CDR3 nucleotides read TGTGCCAGCAGCCGGGGGCGGGGGGGCCTAGGCAATGAGCAGTTCTTC. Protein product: CASSRGRGGLGNEQFF. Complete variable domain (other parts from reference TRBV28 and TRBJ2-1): DVKVTQSSRYLVKRTGEKVFLECVQDMDHENMFWYRQDPGLGLRLIYFSYDVKMKEKGDIPEGYSVSREKKERFSLILESASTNQTSMYLCASSRGRGGLGNEQFFGPGTRLTVL.

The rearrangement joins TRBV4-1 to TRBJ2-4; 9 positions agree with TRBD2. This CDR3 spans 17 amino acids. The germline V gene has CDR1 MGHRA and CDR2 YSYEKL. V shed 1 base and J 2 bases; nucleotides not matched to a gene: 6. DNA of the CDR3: TGCGCCAGCAGCCAAGGGCGGGCTAGCGGGACCAAAAACATTCAGTACTTC. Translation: CASSQGRASGTKNIQYF.

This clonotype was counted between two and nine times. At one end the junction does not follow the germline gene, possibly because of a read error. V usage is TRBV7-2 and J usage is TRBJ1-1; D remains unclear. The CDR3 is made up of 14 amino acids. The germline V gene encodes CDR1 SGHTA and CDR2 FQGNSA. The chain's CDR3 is CASSLDRLNTGAFF. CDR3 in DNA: TGTGCCAGCAGCTTAGACAGACTGAACACTGGAGCTTTCTTT. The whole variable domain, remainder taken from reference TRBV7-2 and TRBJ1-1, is GAGVSQSPSNKVTEKGKDVELRCDPISGHTALYWYRQSLGQGLEFLIYFQGNSAPDKSGLPSDRFSAERTGGSVSTLTIQRTQQEDSAVYLCASSLDRLNTGAFFGQGTRLTVV.

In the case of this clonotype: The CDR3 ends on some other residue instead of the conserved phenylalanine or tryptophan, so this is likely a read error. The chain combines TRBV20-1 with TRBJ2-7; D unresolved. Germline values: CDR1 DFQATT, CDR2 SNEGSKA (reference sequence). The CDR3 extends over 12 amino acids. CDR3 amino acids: CSASPGSHEQYL. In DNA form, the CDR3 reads TGCAGTGCTAGTCCCGGCTCCCACGAGCAGTACCTC.

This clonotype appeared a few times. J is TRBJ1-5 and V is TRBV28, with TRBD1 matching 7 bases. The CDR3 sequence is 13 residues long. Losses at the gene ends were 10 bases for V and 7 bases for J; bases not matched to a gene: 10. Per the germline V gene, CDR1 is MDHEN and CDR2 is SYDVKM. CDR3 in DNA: TGTGCCACCCGACCAGGGGGAGGGCAGCCCCAGCATTTT. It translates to CATRPGGGQPQHF.

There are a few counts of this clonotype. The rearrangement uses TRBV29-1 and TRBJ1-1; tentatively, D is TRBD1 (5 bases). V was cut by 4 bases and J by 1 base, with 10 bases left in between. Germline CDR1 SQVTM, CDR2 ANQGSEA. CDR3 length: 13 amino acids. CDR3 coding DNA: TGCAGCGTTGCAGCAGGGCCGAACACTGAAGCTTTCTTT. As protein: CSVAAGPNTEAFF.

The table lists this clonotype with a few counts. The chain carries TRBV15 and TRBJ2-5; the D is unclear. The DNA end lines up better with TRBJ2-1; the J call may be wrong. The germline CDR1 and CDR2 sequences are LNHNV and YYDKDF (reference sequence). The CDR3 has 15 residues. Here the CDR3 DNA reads TGTGCCACCAGCAGAGATTACCTCCAGTTTAATGAGCAGTTCTTC. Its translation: CATSRDYLQFNEQFF.